This T cell receptor beta chain was sequenced in a study of Graves' ophthalmopathy and Graves' hyperthyroidism. RNA transcripts were the source from which TCR beta CDR3 regions were amplified. HTBI-primed first-round RT-PCR preceded second-round multiplex PCR. TCRdb reanalysed the multiplex PCR reads using MiXCR and keeps one entry per CDR3 protein. The sample records about 740,000 distinct CDR3 sequences, around 40% being singletons. This CDR3 has 17 residues. Germline loops: CDR1 SGDLS, CDR2 YYNGEE. V was clipped by 4 bases and J by 0 bases; unmatched bases: 10. General observations from the study: Using a 13-signature model, the authors split ophthalmopathy from stable hyperthyroidism, with about 90% sensitivity and approximately 81% specificity.

A duration under 3 months, NOSPECS ≥4, CAS ≥3 and moderate-to-severe activity characterized the donors with ophthalmopathy. PBMCs were isolated by Ficoll-Paque density gradient centrifugation, using roughly 9.7 ml of fresh peripheral blood as the starting material. On this clonotype: Its antigen is as yet unknown.

The TCR originated in an adult man with Graves' ophthalmopathy. The rearrangement joins TRBV9 to TRBJ2-5; 9 bases match TRBD1. Source material: peripheral blood. CDR3 sequence: CASSPPGTGMYQETQYF. Written as DNA, the CDR3 is TGTGCCAGCAGCCCCCCGGGGACAGGGATGTACCAAGAGACCCAGTACTTC.